The T cell receptor beta chain described here comes from a study of T cell repertoires in cytomegalovirus infection. The wider study: Both a matching HLA type and CMV infection were indicated by public TCR beta signatures. Study results and caveats: The study identified carriers of CMV plus the relevant HLA from cumulative public TCR beta family frequency. CMV-specific TCR beta clonotypes restricted by HLA-C dominated the ex vivo response.

TCRdb reprocessed the reads via MiXCR and lists one record per CDR3 protein. The table lists tens of thousands of distinct CDR3 sequences, 33% of them singletons. A note on this clonotype: The antigen is undetermined.

The CDR3 has 15 residues. Looked up from germline, CDR1 is LGHNA and CDR2 is YSLEER. Unmatched junction bases numbered 2, after V lost 1 base and J lost 3 bases. This sequence was found in a human donor in good health (CMV status not recorded). Some clones in this sample may be carry-over from other donors' samples. The sequenced material came from PBMCs, sequenced either directly or after in vitro stimulation (not recorded which). The rearrangement links TRBV4-3 to TRBJ2-7; 11 positions match TRBD2. CDR3 DNA: TGCGCCAGCAGCCAAGTCGGACTAGCGGGCTACGAGCAGTACTTC. Translated: CASSQVGLAGYEQYF.